The 3 T cell receptor beta chains given below trace back to one sample, sequenced in a study of low-dose radiotherapy and immunotherapy resistance in tumors. Stated time point: after trial treatment. Treatment: LDRT plus nivolumab, ipilimumab, low-dose cyclophosphamide and aspirin (RACIN trial). Gene-specific TRAV and TRBV primers were used for first-strand cDNA, covering alpha and beta chains. Amplification, which lasted 20 PCR cycles, used a constant-region primer and V-primer adapter to amplify TCRs. TCRdb reanalysed the reads using MiXCR and keeps one entry per CDR3 protein. The table records approximately 91,000 distinct CDR3 sequences, 20% of them present only once. The sample was PBMCs, taken after low-dose radiotherapy plus immunotherapy. All receptors come from a female donor with ovarian cancer.

This clonotype was counted ten times or more. The rearrangement uses TRBV4-2 and TRBJ2-2, with 11 bases lining up with TRBD2. J lost 6 bases, V lost 1 base, and 10 bases had no gene match. CDR1 and CDR2 from the germline V gene are LGHNA and YNFKEQ. The CDR3 is 18 residues long. The CDR3 region has the DNA TGTGCCAGCAGCCAAGTTGGGGCTAGCGGGGGGTGGGCCGGGGAGCTGTTTTTT. Translation: CASSQVGASGGWAGELFF.

This clonotype was seen ten or more times. The chain has TRBV7-2 and TRBJ2-7, with D possibly matching TRBD2 (6 bases). V was trimmed by 0 bases and J by 0 bases, leaving 9 bases between them. CDR1 SGHTA and CDR2 FQGNSA come from the germline V gene. This CDR3 region has 15 residues. CDR3 protein: CASSLAGGVSYEQYF. The CDR3 nucleotides read TGTGCCAGCAGCTTAGCGGGCGGGGTCTCCTACGAGCAGTACTTC.

This clonotype was counted at least ten times. J is TRBJ2-7 and V is TRBV4-1, with 7 bases that match TRBD1. CDR3 length: 16 residues. With 0 bases clipped from V and 0 bases from J, the junction kept 5 bases outside the gene matches. Germline V gene data show CDR1 as MGHRA and CDR2 as YSYEKL. CDR3 sequence (DNA): TGCGCCAGCAGCCAAGAACCGAGGACAGGCTCCTACGAGCAGTACTTC. Its translation: CASSQEPRTGSYEQYF.